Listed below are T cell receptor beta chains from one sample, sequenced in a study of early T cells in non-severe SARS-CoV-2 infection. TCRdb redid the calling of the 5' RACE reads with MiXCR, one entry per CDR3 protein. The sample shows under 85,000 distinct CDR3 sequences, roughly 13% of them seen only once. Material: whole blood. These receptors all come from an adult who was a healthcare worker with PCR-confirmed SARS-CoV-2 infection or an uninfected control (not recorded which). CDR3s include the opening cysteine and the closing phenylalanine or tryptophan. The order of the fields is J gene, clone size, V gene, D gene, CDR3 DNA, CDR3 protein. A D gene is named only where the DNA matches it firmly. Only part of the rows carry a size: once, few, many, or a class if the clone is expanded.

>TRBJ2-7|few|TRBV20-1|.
TGCAGTGCTAGCCGGGAGGGGGCCGAGCAGTACTTC
CSASREGAEQYF
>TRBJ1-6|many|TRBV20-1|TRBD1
TGTCTGACCGGGACAGCGAATTCACCCCTCCACTTT
CLTGTANSPLHF
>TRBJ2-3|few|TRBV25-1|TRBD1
TGTGCCAGCAGCCCTGCGAACTCCGGGACAGGGGCAGATACGCAGTATTTT
CASSPANSGTGADTQYF
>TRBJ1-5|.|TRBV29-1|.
TGCAGCGTCCAGACCGATAGCAATCAGCCCCAGCATTTT
CSVQTDSNQPQHF
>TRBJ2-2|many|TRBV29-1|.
TGCACCCCGGGACTTCAGAACACCGGGGAGCTGTTTTTT
CTPGLQNTGELFF
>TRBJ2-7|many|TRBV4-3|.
TGCGCCAGCAGCCAAGATGGGCAGTTCGTGCAGTACTTC
CASSQDGQFVQYF
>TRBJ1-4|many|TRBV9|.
TGTGCCAGCAGCGTAGAGGGGATTCCTAATGAAAAACTGTTTTTT
CASSVEGIPNEKLFF
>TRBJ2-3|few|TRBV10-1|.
TGCGCCAGCTGCCTTGTAACTCCCGGTGACACAGATACGCAGTATTTT
CASCLVTPGDTDTQYF
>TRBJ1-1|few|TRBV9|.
TGTGCCAGCAGCGTAGTCGGGCAGGCTGAAGCTTTCTTT
CASSVVGQAEAFF
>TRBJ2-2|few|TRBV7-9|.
TGTGCCAGCACCCTTAACACCGGGGAGCTGTTTTTT
CASTLNTGELFF
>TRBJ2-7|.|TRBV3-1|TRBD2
TGTGCCAGCAGCCAATTCCGGGGGGGCGACTCCTACGAGCAGTACTTC
CASSQFRGGDSYEQYF
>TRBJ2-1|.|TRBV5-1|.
TGCGCCAGCAGCTTACACAATGAGCAGTTCTTC
CASSLHNEQFF
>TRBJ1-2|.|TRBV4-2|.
TGTGCCAGCAGCCAAGATATCTCGAACTATGGCTACACCTTC
CASSQDISNYGYTF
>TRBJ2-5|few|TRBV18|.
TGTGCCAGCTCATCGCGGGACAGACAAGAGACCCAGTACTTC
CASSSRDRQETQYF
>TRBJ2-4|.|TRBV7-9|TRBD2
TGTGCCAGCAGCTTAGACCCTAGCGGAGCCATTCAGTACTTC
CASSLDPSGAIQYF
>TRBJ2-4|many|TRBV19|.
TGTGCCAGTAGTATGTATAGGGGGGCGAGCATTCAGTACTTC
CASSMYRGASIQYF
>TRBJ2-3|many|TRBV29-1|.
TGCAGCGTCGAGGACTACTCCACAGATACGCAGTATTTT
CSVEDYSTDTQYF
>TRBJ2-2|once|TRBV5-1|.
TGCGCCAGCAGCGCAGGACGGAGGAACACCGGGGAGCTGTTTTTT
CASSAGRRNTGELFF
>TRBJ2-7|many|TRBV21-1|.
TGTCCCAACCCGCTCCCAGGGACCTACGAGCAGTACTTC
CPNPLPGTYEQYF
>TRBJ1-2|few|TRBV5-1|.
TGCGCCAGCAGCTTGACCGGGACCCTGGAGGGCTACACCTTC
CASSLTGTLEGYTF
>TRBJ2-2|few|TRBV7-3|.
TGTGCCAGCAGGGGTAGAGACCTTGGAAACACCGGGGAGCTGTTTTTT
CASRGRDLGNTGELFF
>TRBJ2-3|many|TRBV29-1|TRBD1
TGCAGCGTTCAGGGGGATCCCACAGATACGCAGTATTTT
CSVQGDPTDTQYF
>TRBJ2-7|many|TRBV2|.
TGTGCCAGCAGGTCGGACGATTACGAGCAGTACTTC
CASRSDDYEQYF
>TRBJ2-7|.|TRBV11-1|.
TGTGCCAGCAGCTTAGGCCCGAGTCACGAGCAGTACTTC
CASSLGPSHEQYF